The rows below give T cell receptor beta chains drawn from one sample of a study of blood T cell repertoires in COVID-19. TCRdb keeps only in-frame clones here, not all; method: immunoSEQ multiplex PCR. This sample carries 200,000 to 300,000 clones, about nine tenths of them seen once, and the ten largest clones take about 5.9%. Sequenced sample: peripheral blood. These receptors were taken from a woman aged 25 to 45 with COVID-19, enrolled during active disease. The CDR3 runs from the conserved cysteine through the conserved F or W. The D gene is left open where the match is weak. Size is stated for part of the rows, as once, few or many counts, or as a class when the clone is expanded.

TRBD2	TRBV29-1	.	TRBJ2-1	CSVHGLAGGNEQFF	TGCAGCGTGCACGGACTAGCGGGAGGGAATGAGCAGTTCTTC
.	TRBV12-3/TRBV12-4	.	TRBJ1-5	CASSLRGDQPQHF	TGTGCCAGCAGTTTGCGGGGGGATCAGCCCCAGCATTTT
.	TRBV15	.	TRBJ2-3	CATSRVRERGTQYF	TGTGCCACCAGCAGAGTTAGAGAGCGAGGTACGCAGTATTTT
.	TRBV28	.	TRBJ1-4	CASTSEGSIGEKLFF	TGTGCCAGCACCTCCGAGGGAAGTATTGGTGAAAAACTGTTTTTT
.	TRBV6-5	once	TRBJ1-5	CASSREGNQPQHF	TGTGCCAGCAGCAGGGAAGGCAATCAGCCCCAGCATTTT
.	TRBV28	.	TRBJ1-4	CASRNSRNEKLFF	TGTGCCAGCAGGAACAGCCGTAATGAAAAACTGTTTTTT
.	TRBV4-1	.	TRBJ2-7	CASSPYQTASYEQYF	TGCGCCAGCAGCCCCTATCAGACAGCATCCTACGAGCAGTACTTC
TRBD1	TRBV10-3	few	TRBJ2-2	CAIRGQGNTGELFF	TGTGCCATCAGGGGACAGGGTAACACCGGGGAGCTGTTTTTT
TRBD2	TRBV11-2	.	TRBJ2-5	CASSSGLAGRGETQYF	TGTGCCAGCAGCTCCGGACTAGCGGGACGGGGAGAGACCCAGTACTTC
TRBD1	TRBV7-9	few	TRBJ1-6	CASSLDRGLNSPLHF	TGTGCCAGCAGCCTGGACAGGGGGCTTAATTCACCCCTCCACTTT
.	TRBV7-2	.	TRBJ2-5	CASSLTRTGAQYF	TGTGCCAGCAGCTTAACCAGGACCGGGGCCCAGTACTTC
.	TRBV4-1	.	TRBJ1-2	CASSQEQGTYGYTF	TGCGCCAGCAGCCAAGAGCAGGGGACCTATGGCTACACCTTC
.	TRBV6-2/TRBV6-3	few	TRBJ1-2	CASSPTGEADGYTF	TGTGCCAGCAGTCCAACCGGGGAGGCGGATGGCTACACCTTC
.	TRBV7-2	once	TRBJ1-4	CASSPRTAPGNEKLFF	TGTGCCAGCAGCCCTAGGACTGCCCCCGGGAATGAAAAACTGTTTTTT
.	TRBV28	.	TRBJ2-3	CASSLSAASPQIEGTQYF	TGTGCCAGCAGTTTATCGGCAGCCTCCCCACAGATAGAGGGTACGCAGTATTTT
TRBD1	TRBV5-1	.	TRBJ2-2	CASSPRDRGNTGELFF	TGCGCCAGCAGCCCCCGGGACAGGGGTAACACCGGGGAGCTGTTTTTT
TRBD2	TRBV7-9	.	TRBJ2-1	CASSLGLAGNNEQFF	TGTGCCAGCAGCTTAGGGCTAGCGGGGAACAATGAGCAGTTCTTC
TRBD1	TRBV6-5	.	TRBJ2-7	CASSYSGKQGSSQYF	TGTGCCAGCAGTTACTCGGGAAAACAGGGGAGTTCGCAGTACTTC
TRBD1	TRBV6-2/TRBV6-3	.	TRBJ1-2	CASSYSRQGAYGYTF	TGTGCCAGCAGTTACTCTAGACAGGGGGCGTATGGCTACACCTTC
TRBD1	TRBV7-2	.	TRBJ1-1	CASRAGGQVVEAFF	TGTGCCAGCAGAGCGGGGGGACAGGTGGTTGAAGCTTTCTTT